The sequence of this TCR beta chain was determined in a study of tumor and adjacent non-tumor tissue in lung cancer. Trimming removed 5 bases from V and 6 bases from J; junction bases left unmatched: 5. Germline V CDR1 and CDR2: MNHNY, SVGAGI (reference sequence). This CDR3 has 13 amino acids. RNA was extracted from bulk tissue without any cell sorting. Distant lung tissue was collected more than 3 cm away from the tumor edge. The table lists this clonotype with a few counts. This may be a read error, as it is one base from a much larger clone. A modified ARM-PCR protocol with three rounds of nested PCR amplified TCRbeta. One entry per CDR3 protein, called by TCRdb with MiXCR from the multiplex PCR reads. The data contain 40,000 to 45,000 distinct CDR3 sequences, about three fifths of them singletons.

This chain uses TRBV6-6 with TRBJ1-1; 8 positions match TRBD1. The sequencing input was distant non-tumor lung tissue. The receptor was derived from a man aged 50-59 years with non-small cell lung cancer. The CDR3 sequence is CASSNRGKAEAFF. In DNA form, the CDR3 reads TGTGCCAGCAGTAACAGGGGGAAGGCTGAAGCTTTCTTT.